This is a list of T cell receptor beta chains from one sample in a study of blood T cell repertoires in COVID-19. Repertoires were generated with immunoSEQ multiplex PCR, while TCRdb's copy carries only in-frame clones and drops some. Of about 42,000 clones listed, over 75% were seen once; the top ten hold about 12%. The sequenced sample consisted of peripheral blood. These receptors originate from a human donor in a cohort sampled during active COVID-19. The CDR3 runs from the conserved cysteine through the conserved F or W. D genes are given only for firm matches. The listing skips clone size in some rows; elsewhere it reads once, few, many or a size class.

j_call d_call clone_size v_call cdr3_length cdr3_aa cdr3_nt
TRBJ2-2 . . TRBV7-3 17 CASSSHTPSGNTGELFF TGTGCCAGCAGCTCCCATACTCCCTCGGGGAACACCGGGGAGCTGTTTTTT
TRBJ2-5 . . TRBV25-1 12 CASSGRGETQYF TGTGCCAGCAGTGGACGGGGGGAGACCCAGTACTTC
TRBJ1-1 . . TRBV11-1 13 CASSFQGRAEAFF TGTGCCAGCAGCTTCCAGGGGAGGGCTGAAGCTTTCTTT
TRBJ2-7 TRBD2 . TRBV18 16 CASSPGTSGGRHEQYF TGTGCCAGCTCACCCGGGACTAGCGGGGGGAGACACGAGCAGTACTTC
TRBJ2-4 . . TRBV4-1 16 CASSQAIRGTKNIQYF TGCGCCAGCAGCCAAGCGATCAGGGGTACCAAAAACATTCAGTACTTC
TRBJ2-3 . . TRBV10-3 14 CAISKDSYTDTQYF TGTGCCATCAGTAAGGACAGCTACACAGATACGCAGTATTTT
TRBJ2-5 . few TRBV2 14 CASSAGDLQETQYF TGTGCCAGCAGTGCAGGGGACCTCCAAGAGACCCAGTACTTC
TRBJ2-7 TRBD1 . TRBV18 13 CASSTTGNYEQYF TGTGCCAGCTCAACGACAGGGAACTACGAGCAGTACTTC
TRBJ2-4 TRBD2 . TRBV6-2/TRBV6-3 19 CASSYEALTSGTRGNIQYF TGTGCCAGCAGTTATGAGGCTTTAACTAGCGGGACCCGAGGAAACATTCAGTACTTC
TRBJ1-1 . . TRBV19 10 CASGPRELFF TGTGCCAGTGGCCCGAGGGAGCTTTTCTTT
TRBJ2-3 TRBD2 . TRBV28 18 CASSTGTSGGPSTDTQYF TGTGCCAGCAGTACCGGGACTAGCGGGGGACCTAGCACAGATACGCAGTATTTT
TRBJ2-2 TRBD2 once TRBV7-9 13 CASSFSGTGELFF TGTGCCAGCAGCTTTAGCGGGACCGGGGAGCTGTTTTTT
TRBJ1-2 TRBD1 . TRBV28 16 CASSLGYPQGKYGYTF TGTGCCAGCAGTTTAGGTTATCCACAGGGGAAATATGGCTACACCTTC
TRBJ2-2 . . TRBV10-3 14 CAISEQQGSGELFF TGTGCCATCAGTGAGCAGCAGGGTTCCGGGGAGCTGTTTTTT
TRBJ2-3 TRBD2 . TRBV11-2 15 CASRRTSGNTDTQYF TGTGCCAGCAGACGGACTAGCGGCAACACAGATACGCAGTATTTT
TRBJ2-1 TRBD2 . TRBV4-3 16 CASSQQSGGSYNEQFF TGCGCCAGCAGCCAACAAAGCGGGGGGAGTTACAATGAGCAGTTCTTC
TRBJ2-1 TRBD2 . TRBV20-1 13 CSASSGQNNEQFF TGCAGTGCTAGTAGCGGGCAGAACAATGAGCAGTTCTTC